This passage covers 24 T cell receptor beta chains from one sample sequenced in a study of T cells in Graves' hyperthyroidism and ophthalmopathy. RNA transcripts gave rise to amplified TCR beta CDR3 regions. The HTBI primer set was used in a first-round RT-PCR of the TCR CDR3. TCRdb ran MiXCR on the multiplex PCR reads and lists one entry per CDR3 protein. The table records 300,000 to 450,000 distinct CDR3 sequences, around 13% of them present only once. The source material was blood. The receptor source for this set is a woman aged 25 to 39 with Graves' ophthalmopathy.

The sample holds many counts of this clonotype. This chain links TRBV6-6 with TRBJ2-5, with 7 bases aligning to TRBD1. J lost 7 bases, V lost 2 bases, and 4 bases had no gene match. Germline V lookup: CDR1 MNHNY, CDR2 SVGAGI (reference sequence). The CDR3 is 13 residues long. CDR3 sequence (DNA): TGTGCCAGCAGTTACCCACCAGGGGGGACCCAGTACTTC. Translated, it gives CASSYPPGGTQYF.

This clonotype was observed at least ten times. Relative to the germline gene, one junction end is altered; a read error may explain this. V and J are TRBV7-7 and TRBJ2-7; D gene uncertain. Germline V lookup: CDR1 SSHAT, CDR2 FNYEAQ (reference sequence). The CDR3 has 14 residues. The CDR3: CASSLALGSREQYF. As DNA, the CDR3 is TGTGCTAGCAGCTTAGCTCTGGGCAGCCGGGAGCAGTACTTC.

This clonotype was picked up many times. The chain combines TRBV11-3 with TRBJ2-4; no definite D call. CDR3 size: 13 residues. Trimming removed 0 bases at V and 7 bases at J, with 7 bases between. In germline, CDR1 is SGHNT, CDR2 YENEEA. CDR3 in DNA: TGTGCCAGCAGCTTAGAGGCCGGGAACATTCAGTACTTC. Translation gives CASSLEAGNIQYF.

The sample holds a few counts of this clonotype. The chain joins TRBV28 to TRBJ1-2; D is undetermined. The V gene's germline CDR1 is MDHEN and CDR2 SYDVKM. The CDR3 has 13 amino acids. Trimming shortened V by 8 bases and J by 2 bases, and 12 bases separated the two germline ends. CDR3 amino acids: CASGTANNYGYTF. The DNA of the CDR3 is TGTGCCAGCGGTACAGCGAACAACTATGGCTACACCTTC.

This clonotype occurred many times. This chain joins TRBV20-1 and TRBJ2-5, with 7 bases identical to TRBD2. The CDR3 has 14 amino acids. Germline V gene data show CDR1 as DFQATT and CDR2 as SNEGSKA (reference sequence). J was trimmed by 2 bases and V by 1 base; bases with no gene match: 4. DNA of the CDR3: TGCAGTGCTAGAGCTGGACTAGTACAAGAGACCCAGTACTTC. Protein sequence: CSARAGLVQETQYF.

This clonotype has more than one count but fewer than ten. The chain employs TRBV9 and TRBJ1-1; perhaps TRBD1 as D (5 bases). Germline V gene sequence: CDR1 SGDLS, CDR2 YYNGEE. Trimming pared 7 bases from V and 1 base from J, leaving 14 bases between. There are 14 residues in the CDR3. The CDR3 nucleotides read TGTGCCAGCGATCTGTTAGGGGCGAACACTGAAGCTTTCTTT. Its translation: CASDLLGANTEAFF.

This clonotype was counted ten times or more. The chain recombines TRBV11-3 with TRBJ2-3; 8 bases match TRBD2. After removal of 6 bases from V and 2 bases from J, the junction contained 10 bases not matched to a gene. CDR1 and CDR2 (germline): SGHNT, YENEEA. There are 16 residues in the CDR3. This CDR3 is CASRIAGHAITDTQYF. The CDR3 DNA follows: TGTGCCAGCAGAATAGCGGGACACGCCATCACAGATACGCAGTATTTT.

The chain is built from TRBV10-1 and TRBJ1-4, with D perhaps TRBD1 (5 bases). V was cut by 7 bases and J by 8 bases, with 17 bases left in between. The CDR3 runs 14 residues. Germline V gene sequence: CDR1 WNHNN, CDR2 SYGVQD (reference sequence). The CDR3 loop reads CASTPSGDEEKLFF. CDR3 sequence (DNA): TGCGCCAGCACACCTTCGGGGGACGAAGAAAAACTGTTTTTT.

Worth noting for this clonotype: Germline is not matched at one junction end, which may reflect a read error. The chain employs TRBV20-1 and TRBJ2-2, with 8 nucleotides matching TRBD2. The length of the CDR3 is 17 residues. Germline CDR1 DFQATT, CDR2 SNEGSKA (reference sequence). This chain's CDR3 is CSARVVVRGVDTGELVF. In DNA, the CDR3 is TGCAGTGCTAGAGTCGTTGTGCGGGGGGTGGACACCGGGGAGCTGGTTTTT.

This clonotype was seen repeatedly, ten times or more. The chain joins TRBV12-3 or TRBV12-4 to TRBJ1-2; 8 nucleotides align to TRBD1. J lost 5 bases, V lost 6 bases, and 8 bases had no gene match. The CDR3 length is 14 residues. The DNA of the CDR3 is TGTGCCAGCAGCCCGACAGGGGATTTGTATGGCTACACCTTC. Translation: CASSPTGDLYGYTF.

This clonotype occurred many times. The rearrangement joins TRBV6-1 to TRBJ1-5; 8 bases are a match to TRBD1. There are 15 residues in the CDR3. Germline assignment: CDR1 MNHNS and CDR2 SASEGT. With V trimmed by 4 bases and J by 5 bases, 7 bases remained unmatched. The CDR3 DNA reads as TGTGCCAGCAGTGCACAGGGGGGGTCCGATCAGCCCCAGCATTTT. Protein sequence: CASSAQGGSDQPQHF.

The sample holds a few counts of this clonotype. One end of the junction fails to match germline, which may point to a read error. CDR3 sequence (DNA): TGTGCCATCAGTTTGGAAGGGGCGGGGGAGCAGTACTTC. It translates to CAISLEGAGEQYF. V gene TRBV27 combines with J gene TRBJ2-7, with a weak D call TRBD2 (6 bases). Per germline, CDR1 MNHEY and CDR2 SMNVEV (reference sequence). There are 13 residues in the CDR3.

This clonotype appeared many times. The CDR3 nucleotides are TGTGCCAGCAGTTACTCCTTTAGCAATCAGCCCCAGCATTTT. Encoded protein: CASSYSFSNQPQHF. The rearrangement links TRBV6-2 or TRBV6-3 to TRBJ1-5; D is unclear. Germline assignment: CDR1 MNHEY and CDR2 SVGEGT. This CDR3 has 14 residues. V gave up 0 bases and J gave up 0 bases, with 3 bases separating them.

In this sample, this clonotype turned up a few times. V and J are TRBV10-3 and TRBJ2-5; D gene unclear. The CDR3 sequence is 13 residues long. The germline V gene encodes CDR1 ENHRY and CDR2 SYGVKD. V lost 10 bases, J lost 5 bases, and 17 bases lay in between. Here the CDR3 DNA reads TGTGCCACGCTATCAGGTGTCTGGGAGACCCAGTACTTC. It specifies CATLSGVWETQYF.

This clonotype was detected many times. This sequence joins TRBV28 and TRBJ2-7, with a tentative D call TRBD2 (5 bases). The germline gives CDR1 MDHEN, CDR2 SYDVKM. V was pared by 5 bases and J by 0 bases, with 11 bases between. This CDR3 is built from 14 residues. The CDR3: CASSAPGGSYEQYF. CDR3 nucleotides: TGTGCCAGCAGTGCTCCAGGAGGCTCCTACGAGCAGTACTTC.

This clonotype was observed a few times. The CDR3 loop reads CASSFLKGTSYPGELFF. CDR3 bases: TGTGCCAGCAGTTTTCTAAAGGGGACTAGCTATCCCGGGGAGCTGTTTTTT. The rearrangement uses TRBV27 and TRBJ2-2, with 9 bases that match TRBD2. The CDR3 totals 17 residues. Trimming removed 3 bases from V and 6 bases from J; junction bases left unmatched: 11. Germline V gene sequence: CDR1 MNHEY, CDR2 SMNVEV (reference sequence).

This clonotype came up many times. The J gene is TRBJ1-5, the V gene TRBV30; a weak D match, TRBD1 (5 bases). The germline V and J ends were trimmed by 4 bases and 1 base, with 17 bases remaining between them. CDR1 is GTSNPN, CDR2 SVGIG, per germline (reference sequence). The CDR3 loop spans 16 amino acids. In nucleotides, the CDR3 is TGTGCCTGGACCAAGGGAGGGGCCGTAAGCAATCAGCCCCAGCATTTT. Its translation: CAWTKGGAVSNQPQHF.

The table lists this clonotype with many counts. The CDR3 DNA is TGTGCCAGCAGCTTAGCTAGGGACAGGGAGACCCAGTACTTC. Translated, it gives CASSLARDRETQYF. This chain uses TRBV7-2 with TRBJ2-5; 8 nucleotides agree with TRBD1. In germline, CDR1 is SGHTA, CDR2 FQGNSA. The junction had 2 bases not matched to a gene; V was cut back by 0 bases and J by 5 bases. CDR3 length: 14 residues.

Of note for this clonotype: Compared with germline, one end of the junction differs, possibly owing to a read error. The V call is TRBV2, the J call TRBJ1-5; D is undetermined. Germline CDR1 is SNHLY and CDR2 is FYNNEI. The CDR3 length is 13 residues. The CDR3 DNA reads TGTGCCAGCACCGTCGGTAGCGATCAGCCCCAGCATTTT. Its protein is CASTVGSDQPQHF. Variable domain in full (rest from reference TRBV2 and TRBJ1-5): EPEVTQTPSHQVTQMGQEVILRCVPISNHLYFYWYRQILGQKVEFLVSFYNNEISEKSEIFDDQFSVERPDGSNFTLKIRSTKLEDSAMYFCASTVGSDQPQHFGDGTRLSIL.

This clonotype was seen ten or more times. The chain carries TRBV20-1 and TRBJ1-1; D ambiguous. CDR1 is DFQATT and CDR2 is SNEGSKA in the germline V gene (reference sequence). The CDR3 has 14 amino acids. V shed 0 bases and J shed 4 bases, with 12 bases lying between them. CDR3 amino acids: CSARDRALGTEAFF. The CDR3 DNA is TGCAGTGCTAGAGATCGGGCCCTAGGCACTGAAGCTTTCTTT.

A few counts support this clonotype. This chain links TRBV5-5 with TRBJ1-1; TRBD1 might be the D (6 bases). The CDR3 contains 19 residues. V was trimmed by 3 bases and J by 3 bases, leaving 27 bases between them. Germline values: CDR1 SGHKS, CDR2 YYEKEE (reference sequence). Here the CDR3 DNA reads TGTGCCAGCAGCTCTTGGGTTCTCAGCTGGGGGCGCGGGGACACTGAAGCTTTCTTT. Amino acid sequence: CASSSWVLSWGRGDTEAFF.

Turning to this clonotype: A single base separates this from a much larger clone, so it may be a read error. J is TRBJ1-1 and V is TRBV6-1, with D possibly TRBD1 on 5 matching bases. With 7 bases removed from V and 8 bases from J, the gap between germline ends came to 17 bases. The CDR3 is made up of 13 amino acids. The V gene's germline CDR1 is MNHNS and CDR2 SASEGT. CDR3 nucleotides: TGTGCCAGCACAGACAGTACTATCCTCGAAGCTTTCTTT. It is translated as CASTDSTILEAFF.

This clonotype has a handful of counts. The chain recombines TRBV5-1 with TRBJ2-7; the D is unclear. CDR3 size: 14 residues. The germline CDR1 and CDR2 sequences are SGHRS and YFSETQ. Trimming stripped 1 base from V and 4 bases from J, with 12 bases between. The CDR3 sequence is CASSLPDSRYEQYF. CDR3 bases: TGCGCCAGCAGCTTGCCGGATTCTAGATACGAGCAGTACTTC.

The chain couples TRBV10-3 to TRBJ2-3; D gene ambiguous. Germline-derived CDR1 and CDR2 are ENHRY and SYGVKD. V lost 6 bases and J lost 1, with 5 bases in between. CDR3 length: 12 amino acids. CDR3 in amino acids: CAISTRTDTQYF. The CDR3 coding sequence is TGTGCCATCAGCACTCGCACAGATACGCAGTATTTT.